The sequence of this T cell receptor beta chain was determined in a study of cytomegalovirus exposure and HLA in healthy donors. J gave up 0 bases and V 0 bases, and 8 bases lay outside the gene matches. The CDR3 loop spans 18 amino acids. Germline loops: CDR1 SGDLS, CDR2 YYNGEE. In the PCR, 60 Vbeta and 13 Jbeta primers were used. Using immunoSEQ multiplex PCR, the repertoire was profiled, and TCRdb retains in-frame clones only, with some absent. Of approximately 300,000 clones in the sample, about 83% were seen once. V gene TRBV9 combines with J gene TRBJ2-2, with TRBD2 matching over 7 bases. The sequencing sample was made of PBMCs. This TCR derives from a woman aged 40 to 55 in good health and CMV-seropositive. The CDR3 is CASSVALFGLANTGELFF. CDR3 nucleotides: TGTGCCAGCAGCGTAGCTCTTTTCGGACTAGCGAACACCGGGGAGCTGTTTTTT.